This TCR beta chain was profiled in a study of identical twins. Template switching, a step in the protocol, added a universal primer site, and cDNA carried unique molecular identifiers. TCRdb processed the 5' RACE reads anew with MiXCR; each CDR3 protein has one entry. The table has around 480,000 distinct CDR3 sequences, roughly an eighth seen once. V lost 1 base and J lost 1; bases outside the gene matches: 8. The CDR3 totals 17 residues. The germline gives CDR1 MDHEN, CDR2 SYDVKM. This clonotype was detected ten times or more. This sample also belongs to another study, concerning yellow fever vaccine responses in identical twins.

V usage is TRBV28 and J usage is TRBJ2-5; 8 bases are shared with TRBD2. The sequence came from a woman aged 18-35 years in good health. Material: CD4+ T cells sorted from blood. The CDR3 sequence: CASSLSQKRERQETQYF. DNA of the CDR3: TGTGCCAGCAGTTTATCCCAAAAGCGGGAGCGCCAAGAGACCCAGTACTTC.